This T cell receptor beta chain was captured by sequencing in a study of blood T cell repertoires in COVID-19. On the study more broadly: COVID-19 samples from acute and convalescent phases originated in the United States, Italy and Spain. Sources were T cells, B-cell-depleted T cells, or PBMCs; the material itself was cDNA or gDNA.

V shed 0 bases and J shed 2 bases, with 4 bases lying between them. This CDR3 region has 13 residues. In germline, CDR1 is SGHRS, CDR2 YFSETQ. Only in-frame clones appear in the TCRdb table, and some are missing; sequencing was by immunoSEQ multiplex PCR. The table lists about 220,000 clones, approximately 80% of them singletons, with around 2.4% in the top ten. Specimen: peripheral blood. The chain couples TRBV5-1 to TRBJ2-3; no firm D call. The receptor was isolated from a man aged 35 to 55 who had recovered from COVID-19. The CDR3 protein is CASSLAHTDTQYF. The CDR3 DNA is TGCGCCAGCAGCTTGGCCCACACAGATACGCAGTATTTT.